Below, 4 T cell receptor beta chains from the same sample are listed, as sequenced in a study of cytomegalovirus exposure and HLA in healthy donors. The PCR contained 60 Vbeta and 13 Jbeta primers. The method was immunoSEQ multiplex PCR; TCRdb's version includes in-frame clones alone and lacks a portion of them. Among roughly 150,000 clones, around 86% were seen once, and the ten largest hold about 1.2%. The sample taken for sequencing was PBMCs. Receptor source: a female donor in good health and CMV-seronegative.

The chain recombines TRBV6-1 with TRBJ2-3; D gene ambiguous. From germline, CDR1 is MNHNS and CDR2 SASEGT. The V end lost 0 bases, the J end lost 10 bases, and 8 bases lay between the germline ends. The CDR3 has 12 residues. CDR3 protein: CASSEAALPQYF. Written as DNA, the CDR3 is TGTGCCAGCAGTGAAGCGGCTCTTCCGCAGTATTTT.

The gene calls are TRBV28 and TRBJ2-3; 11 bases are a match to TRBD2. The germline CDR1 and CDR2 sequences are MDHEN and SYDVKM. J lost 0 bases, V lost 6 bases, and 5 bases had no gene match. This CDR3 contains 16 residues. This CDR3 is CASSPWTSGSTDTQYF. CDR3 bases: TGTGCCAGCAGCCCCTGGACTAGCGGGAGCACAGATACGCAGTATTTT.

This chain joins TRBV9 and TRBJ2-1; 8 bases agree with TRBD2. The CDR3 is 14 amino acids. Per the germline V gene, CDR1 is SGDLS and CDR2 is YYNGEE. The V and J ends lost 4 bases and 3 bases, in that order; junction bases with no gene match: 3. The CDR3 loop is CASSPGGGYNEQFF. The CDR3 DNA reads TGTGCCAGCAGCCCCGGGGGGGGCTACAATGAGCAGTTCTTC.

The chain couples TRBV5-6 to TRBJ2-7; weak D call: TRBD1 (5 bases). The germline V and J ends were trimmed by 2 bases and 2 bases, with 14 bases remaining between them. This CDR3 has 15 residues. Germline loops: CDR1 SGHDT, CDR2 YYEEEE. DNA of the CDR3: TGTGCCAGCAGCTTTGGTGGCAGGGTCACCTACGAGCAGTACTTC. Protein: CASSFGGRVTYEQYF.